This TCR beta chain was documented in a study of shared clonotypes between healthy human individuals. Broader study findings: Naive subsets generally exceeded memory subsets in estimated richness. For sorted subsets, rarefaction showed incomplete sequencing despite large depth.

Germline loops: CDR1 MNHNS, CDR2 SASEGT. CDR3 size: 16 residues. V was cut by 0 bases and J by 7 bases, with 16 bases left in between. To note about this clone: Its target is unknown.

Produced via immunoSEQ multiplex PCR; TCRdb's table is partial and in-frame only. This sample has hundreds of thousands of clones, with 73% found just once. The sequencing input was memory CD4+ T cells sorted from blood. The subset here: CD45RA-negative fraction. This receptor was obtained from a woman under 40 in good health. The rearrangement joins TRBV6-1 to TRBJ1-5, with D hard to call. This CDR3 is CASSEASQSAGQPQHF. Written as DNA, the CDR3 is TGTGCCAGCAGTGAAGCCTCCCAGTCTGCTGGCCAGCCCCAGCATTTT.